This entry lists 17 T cell receptor beta chains sequenced from one sample in a study of blood T cell repertoires in COVID-19. Repertoires were generated with immunoSEQ multiplex PCR, while TCRdb's copy carries only in-frame clones and drops some. The sample shows about 16,000 clones, approximately 89% of them seen only once. What was sequenced was peripheral blood. The source of these receptors is a human donor in a cohort sampled during active COVID-19.

This chain connects TRBV2 to TRBJ2-3; 9 bases agree with TRBD2. This CDR3 comprises 17 residues. Trimming at V came to 0 bases and at J to 2 bases, leaving 6 bases not matched to a gene. Germline-derived CDR1 and CDR2 are SNHLY and FYNNEI. The CDR3, as DNA: TGTGCCAGCAGTGAAGCCCAAGCGGGAGGATTCACAGATACGCAGTATTTT. Translating gives CASSEAQAGGFTDTQYF.

The chain has TRBV15 and TRBJ1-5, with D maybe TRBD1 (6 bases). Trimming removed 0 bases from V and 5 bases from J, with 14 bases in between. This CDR3 spans 16 amino acids. Germline lookup yields CDR1 LNHNV and CDR2 YYDKDF (reference sequence). The CDR3 DNA sequence: TGTGCCACCAGCAGAGATCGCACAGGGCGGTATCAGCCCCAGCATTTT. It is translated as CATSRDRTGRYQPQHF.

The chain carries TRBV4-1 and TRBJ2-5; 12 nucleotides match TRBD1. The CDR3 has 17 residues. The germline gives CDR1 MGHRA, CDR2 YSYEKL. The ends lost 0 bases at V and 4 bases at J; junction bases unmatched: 6. CDR3 in DNA: TGCGCCAGCAGCCAAGATTGGGGACAGGGGGCGTTAGAGACCCAGTACTTC. It encodes CASSQDWGQGALETQYF.

This rearrangement joins TRBV5-4 to TRBJ2-1, with TRBD1 matching over 9 bases. CDR1 and CDR2 (germline): SGHNT, YYREEE (reference sequence). The J segment lost 4 bases and the V segment lost 1 base, leaving 3 bases of the junction unmatched. The CDR3 consists of 15 residues. The CDR3 reads CASSLTGGKYNEQFF. The CDR3 nucleotides are TGTGCCAGCAGCTTGACAGGGGGCAAGTACAATGAGCAGTTCTTC.

This sequence joins TRBV10-3 and TRBJ2-5; 7 nucleotides agree with TRBD1. CDR1 is ENHRY, CDR2 SYGVKD, per germline. Trimming at V came to 6 bases and at J to 2 bases, leaving 3 bases not matched to a gene. The CDR3 extends over 13 amino acids. The CDR3 loop is CAISGQDQETQYF. As DNA, the CDR3 is TGTGCCATCAGCGGACAGGATCAAGAGACCCAGTACTTC.

The chain combines TRBV19 with TRBJ2-1; 13 nucleotides match TRBD2. The V gene end was trimmed by 6 bases and the J gene end by 6 bases; junction bases not matched to a gene: 8. This CDR3 comprises 16 residues. Germline-derived CDR1 and CDR2 are LNHDA and SQIVND (reference sequence). This CDR3 is CASSLGLAGAVNEQFF. The CDR3 nucleotides read TGTGCCAGTAGCCTAGGACTAGCGGGAGCAGTCAATGAGCAGTTCTTC.

The chain couples TRBV5-6 to TRBJ2-3, with 11 bases that match TRBD2. The junction had 2 bases not matched to a gene; V was cut back by 5 bases and J by 3 bases. Germline V lookup: CDR1 SGHDT, CDR2 YYEEEE. The CDR3 is made up of 14 amino acids. The CDR3 bases are TGTGCCAGCAGAACTAGCGGGAGTACAGATACGCAGTATTTT. Translated, it gives CASRTSGSTDTQYF.

The rearrangement joins TRBV14 to TRBJ2-7; D remains unclear. The CDR3 contains 13 residues. Germline V gene lookup returns CDR1 SGHDN and CDR2 FVKESK. The ends were cut back, 1 base at V and 2 bases at J, with 6 bases in the middle. CDR3 loop: CASSQASAYEQYF. In DNA form, the CDR3 reads TGTGCCAGCAGCCAAGCCAGCGCCTACGAGCAGTACTTC.

This chain connects TRBV10-3 to TRBJ2-7; a possible D gene is TRBD2 (7 bases). Germline-derived CDR1 and CDR2 are ENHRY and SYGVKD. The CDR3 has 15 residues. V was trimmed by 1 base and J by 5 bases, leaving 15 bases between them. CDR3 nucleotides: TGTGCCATCAGTGAGTTCCTCGGGGGGCTGGACGAGCAGTACTTC. It specifies CAISEFLGGLDEQYF.

V gene TRBV19 combines with J gene TRBJ2-5; D may be TRBD2 (6 bases). The CDR3 length is 17 residues. V gave up 4 bases and J gave up 6 bases, with 24 bases separating them. The V gene's germline CDR1 is LNHDA and CDR2 SQIVND (reference sequence). CDR3 sequence (DNA): TGTGCCAGTAGTACGGACTTCGGGACTCCCGCTCGCAAGACCCAGTACTTC. The encoded protein is CASSTDFGTPARKTQYF.

This clone was recorded once. V is TRBV5-6 and J is TRBJ2-7; 10 bases are shared with TRBD2. The germline CDR1 and CDR2 sequences are SGHDT and YYEEEE. With 2 bases clipped from V and 7 bases from J, the junction kept 9 bases outside the gene matches. This CDR3 region has 15 residues. CDR3 sequence: CASSLLAGQYGEQYF. The CDR3 DNA reads TGTGCCAGCAGCTTACTAGCGGGACAGTACGGTGAGCAGTACTTC.

The chain has TRBV30 and TRBJ2-2; TRBD2 might be the D (5 bases). CDR1 is GTSNPN, CDR2 SVGIG, per germline (reference sequence). The CDR3 has 15 amino acids. V lost 0 bases and J 0 bases, leaving 8 bases between the germline ends. The CDR3 bases are TGTGCCTGGAGTGTAGGGAGTTCGAACACCGGGGAGCTGTTTTTT. Its protein is CAWSVGSSNTGELFF.

This chain connects TRBV6-5 to TRBJ1-2, with 7 bases identical to TRBD1. In germline, CDR1 is MNHEY, CDR2 SVGAGI. The CDR3 runs to 14 residues. Unmatched junction bases numbered 8, after V lost 6 bases and J lost 4 bases. The CDR3 DNA reads as TGTGCCAGCAGGCGAGGACAGGCCGTCTATGGCTACACCTTC. It encodes CASRRGQAVYGYTF.

The rearrangement joins TRBV10-2 to TRBJ1-1; a possible D gene is TRBD1 (6 bases). Trimming removed 2 bases at V and 4 bases at J, with 20 bases between. In germline, CDR1 is WSHSY, CDR2 SAAADI. There are 17 residues in the CDR3. In DNA form, the CDR3 reads TGCGCCAGCAGTGAGGCCAAGGACAGCCCTATACCCACTGAAGCTTTCTTT. Encoded protein: CASSEAKDSPIPTEAFF.

The genes are TRBV5-4 and TRBJ2-2; 10 nucleotides align to TRBD1. There are 15 residues in the CDR3. V shed 4 bases, J shed 6 bases, and the junction held 6 bases outside the gene matches. Germline CDR1 is SGHNT and CDR2 is YYREEE (reference sequence). The CDR3 is CASSPQGQGAGELFF. CDR3 nucleotides: TGTGCCAGCAGCCCACAAGGACAGGGGGCCGGGGAGCTGTTTTTT.

The rearrangement uses TRBV28 and TRBJ2-5; D perhaps matches TRBD2 (6 bases). V shed 6 bases and J shed 2 bases, with 16 bases lying between them. This CDR3 is 15 amino acids long. Per the germline V gene, CDR1 is MDHEN and CDR2 is SYDVKM. The CDR3 DNA reads TGTGCCAGCAGCCAGATTGGGACTTTACAAGAGACCCAGTACTTC. Protein sequence: CASSQIGTLQETQYF.

The chain is built from TRBV6-5 and TRBJ2-5; TRBD1 is a possible D gene (6 bases). Trimming cost V 11 bases and J 2 bases, with 15 bases left between them. The CDR3 covers 13 residues. The V gene's germline CDR1 is MNHEY and CDR2 SVGAGI. CDR3 in DNA: TGTGCCTTAAGGACAGCCCTACAAGAGACCCAGTACTTC. This gives the protein CALRTALQETQYF.